This T cell receptor beta chain was documented in a study of CD8 T cells in ankylosing spondylitis. TCRdb re-derived calls from the 5' RACE reads in MiXCR, one entry per CDR3 protein. The sample includes a few hundred thousand distinct CDR3 sequences, under 25% of them seen just once. Trimming left V 3 bases short and J 3 bases short, with 18 bases between. CDR1 DFQATT and CDR2 SNEGSKA come from the germline V gene (reference sequence). The CDR3 is 15 amino acids. V usage is TRBV20-1 and J usage is TRBJ2-7; D remains ambiguous. This TCR derives from a female donor with ankylosing spondylitis or in good health (not recorded which). Material for sequencing was blood, either unsorted or a sorted T cell fraction (not recorded which). CDR3 sequence reads: CSARGAPERYYEQYF. CDR3 bases: TGCAGTGCTAGGGGTGCCCCAGAACGTTACTACGAGCAGTACTTC.